Below are 30 T cell receptor beta chains sequenced from a single sample in a study of cytomegalovirus exposure and HLA in healthy donors. The PCR contained 60 Vbeta and 13 Jbeta primers. Measured with immunoSEQ multiplex PCR; TCRdb has only the in-frame clones, and not every one. The sample gives under 200,000 clones, approximately 84% of which show up once; 3.8% is in the top ten. Sample: PBMCs. Every receptor here comes from a man in his fifties or sixties in good health and CMV-seronegative.

A note on this clone: At one end, the junction sequence differs from germline, possibly due to a read error. This chain joins TRBV19 and TRBJ1-2, with 11 bases lining up with TRBD1. Germline lookup yields CDR1 LNHDA and CDR2 SQIVND (reference sequence). This CDR3 has 13 residues. The CDR3 here is CTSSPDRGLGYTF. The CDR3 DNA follows: TGTACCAGTAGTCCGGACAGGGGGCTGGGCTACACCTTC. The variable domain in full, with the rest retrieved from reference TRBV19 and TRBJ1-2, is DGGITQSPKYLFRKEGQNVTLSCEQNLNHDAMYWYRQDPGQGLRLIYYSQIVNDFQKGDIAEGYSVSREKKESFPLTVTSAQKNPTAFYLCTSSPDRGLGYTFGSGTRLTVV.

V usage is TRBV25-1 and J usage is TRBJ2-7; perhaps TRBD2 as D (6 bases). Germline V gene data show CDR1 as MGHDK and CDR2 as SYGVNS. V lost 6 bases, J lost 3 bases, and 15 bases lay in between. The CDR3 spans 14 residues. The CDR3 protein is CASRGRAGLYEQYF. DNA of the CDR3: TGTGCCAGCAGGGGAAGGGCGGGGCTCTACGAGCAGTACTTC.

The chain couples TRBV6-1 to TRBJ1-1; D is uncertain. Trimming pared 2 bases from V and 4 bases from J, leaving 11 bases between. The CDR3 totals 14 residues. CDR1 and CDR2 (germline): MNHNS, SASEGT. In nucleotides, the CDR3 is TGTGCCAGCAGTGAACTCGGGTATACCACTGAAGCTTTCTTT. Its translation is CASSELGYTTEAFF.

This clone was seen a single time. The chain has TRBV7-9 and TRBJ1-6; 8 bases fit TRBD1. V trimming: 3 bases; J trimming: 7 bases; junction bases outside the gene matches: 2. This CDR3 contains 14 residues. CDR1 is SEHNR and CDR2 is FQNEAQ in the germline V gene (reference sequence). CDR3 residues: CASSLDRDNSPLHF. Written as DNA, the CDR3 is TGTGCCAGCAGCTTGGACAGGGACAATTCACCCCTCCACTTT.

The rearrangement links TRBV5-6 to TRBJ1-1; D is undetermined. The CDR3 covers 13 residues. In germline, CDR1 is SGHDT, CDR2 YYEEEE. V lost 3 bases to trimming and J lost 0 bases, with 6 bases between them. CDR3 protein: CASSYMLNTEAFF. For the CDR3, the DNA is TGTGCCAGCAGCTATATGTTGAACACTGAAGCTTTCTTT.

The chain recombines TRBV2 with TRBJ1-1, with D possibly matching TRBD1 (6 bases). V gave up 4 bases and J gave up 12 bases, with 18 bases separating them. The germline V gene has CDR1 SNHLY and CDR2 FYNNEI. The CDR3 spans 13 residues. The CDR3 DNA is TGTGCCAGCAGTGCGGGACACCAGTTAGAGACTTTCTTT. This encodes CASSAGHQLETFF.

This chain uses TRBV2 with TRBJ2-2; 8 bases are shared with TRBD1. Losses at the gene ends were 6 bases for V and 4 bases for J; bases not matched to a gene: 4. Per the germline V gene, CDR1 is SNHLY and CDR2 is FYNNEI. The CDR3 runs 14 residues. Here the CDR3 reads CASSRGRGTGELFF. CDR3 coding DNA: TGTGCCAGCAGCAGGGGGCGAGGCACCGGGGAGCTGTTTTTT.

In this sample, this clone turned up a few times. The CDR3 is CASSQASAGEQYF. CDR3 in DNA: TGCGCCAGCAGCCAAGCCTCGGCGGGGGAGCAGTACTTC. This sequence joins TRBV4-3 and TRBJ2-7, with D possibly TRBD2 on 6 matching bases. Germline lookup yields CDR1 LGHNA and CDR2 YSLEER. The V and J ends lost 1 base and 7 bases respectively, with 11 bases between them. The CDR3 consists of 13 residues.

This clone appeared a few times. V usage is TRBV4-2 and J usage is TRBJ2-2; 8 nucleotides agree with TRBD1. The germline V gene has CDR1 LGHNA and CDR2 YNFKEQ. The CDR3 consists of 16 residues. J lost 7 bases, V lost 6 bases, and 13 bases had no gene match. CDR3 DNA sequence: TGTGCCAGCAGAGCTTTCGGTCAGGGGGCTGGCGGGGAGCTGTTTTTT. Residues: CASRAFGQGAGGELFF.

The DNA of the CDR3 is TGTGCCAGCAGTTACTCTCCAGGAACCGATGAGCAGTTCTTC. Its translation: CASSYSPGTDEQFF. This chain joins TRBV6-5 and TRBJ2-1, with D unresolved. The CDR3 is 14 residues long. The V end lost 0 bases, the J end lost 8 bases, and 11 bases lay between the germline ends. From germline, CDR1 is MNHEY and CDR2 SVGAGI.

The chain links TRBV29-1 to TRBJ2-3, with D unclear. The CDR3 loop spans 15 amino acids. V gave up 2 bases and J gave up 2 bases, with 14 bases separating them. The germline gives CDR1 SQVTM, CDR2 ANQGSEA. The CDR3: CSVETQPIPTDTQYF. CDR3 in DNA: TGCAGCGTTGAAACACAGCCGATTCCCACAGATACGCAGTATTTT.

Only a few counts were recorded for this clone. V usage is TRBV5-1 and J usage is TRBJ2-7; TRBD1 aligns across 11 bases. V was pared by 5 bases and J by 6 bases, with 4 bases of the junction left unmatched. The CDR3 is 13 residues long. CDR1 is SGHRS, CDR2 YFSETQ, per germline. The CDR3 spells CASSFGTGGEQYF. As DNA, the CDR3 is TGCGCCAGCAGTTTTGGGACAGGGGGCGAGCAGTACTTC.

This clone was observed a few times. The gene calls are TRBV28 and TRBJ1-6; D ambiguous. Germline V CDR1 and CDR2: MDHEN, SYDVKM. V was clipped by 2 bases and J by 9 bases, with 17 bases between them. This CDR3 is 16 amino acids long. CDR3 amino acids: CASSLARTSLISPLHF. The DNA for the CDR3 is TGTGCCAGCAGTTTAGCCCGGACTAGCCTAATTTCACCCCTCCACTTT.

This sequence joins TRBV5-6 and TRBJ2-7; D is possibly TRBD1 (6 bases). This CDR3 is 14 amino acids long. The ends were cut back, 4 bases at V and 0 bases at J, with 11 bases in the middle. Germline CDR1 SGHDT, CDR2 YYEEEE. The CDR3 bases are TGTGCCAGCAGCCCTGACAGGAGCTCCTACGAGCAGTACTTC. Translation gives CASSPDRSSYEQYF.

This sequence joins TRBV15 and TRBJ1-4; D remains ambiguous. The CDR3 length is 13 residues. Germline CDR1 is LNHNV and CDR2 is YYDKDF (reference sequence). The V gene lost 1 base and the J gene lost 14 bases, with 14 bases spanning the gap. The DNA of the CDR3 is TGTGCCACCAGCAGAGTTAAGTCGACTGACCTGTTTTTT. This sequence encodes CATSRVKSTDLFF.

The chain links TRBV7-3 to TRBJ2-1; 9 bases agree with TRBD2. The CDR3 covers 16 residues. With V trimmed by 2 bases and J by 4 bases, 6 bases remained unmatched. Germline V CDR1 and CDR2: SGHTA, FQGTGA. The CDR3 protein is CASSLAPAGGYNEQFF. CDR3 DNA sequence: TGTGCCAGCAGCTTAGCCCCAGCGGGGGGTTACAATGAGCAGTTCTTC. Variable domain in full (rest from reference TRBV7-3 and TRBJ2-1): GAGVSQTPSNKVTEKGKYVELRCDPISGHTALYWYRQSLGQGPEFLIYFQGTGAADDSGLPNDRFFAVRPEGSVSTLKIQRTERGDSAVYLCASSLAPAGGYNEQFFGPGTRLTVL.

This chain joins TRBV14 and TRBJ2-1; 7 nucleotides line up with TRBD2. The trim removed 1 base at V and 10 bases at J, leaving 4 bases unmatched. The CDR3 length is 13 residues. The germline gives CDR1 SGHDN, CDR2 FVKESK. CDR3 DNA: TGTGCCAGCAGCCAAGTACGGGGGGTCGAGCAGTTCTTC. Translation gives CASSQVRGVEQFF.

The V call is TRBV27, the J call TRBJ1-1; 7 nucleotides match TRBD1. The CDR3 extends over 14 amino acids. With 6 bases clipped from V and 7 bases from J, the junction kept 11 bases outside the gene matches. Germline CDR1 MNHEY, CDR2 SMNVEV (reference sequence). CDR3 bases: TGTGCCAGCAGCACCAGAATCGGGACAGATGAAGCTTTCTTT. Its translation is CASSTRIGTDEAFF.

J is TRBJ2-2 and V is TRBV19; perhaps TRBD2 as D (5 bases). Trimming removed 6 bases from V and 7 bases from J, with 18 bases in between. The CDR3 is 15 amino acids. In germline, CDR1 is LNHDA, CDR2 SQIVND (reference sequence). Here the CDR3 reads CASRTRPGMGGELFF. The DNA of the CDR3 is TGTGCCAGTAGGACTCGCCCGGGGATGGGCGGGGAGCTGTTTTTT.

The CDR3 spells CSVEVGQGPVQQETQYF. The CDR3 DNA follows: TGCAGCGTTGAGGTGGGACAGGGGCCGGTCCAACAAGAGACCCAGTACTTC. The V call is TRBV29-1, the J call TRBJ2-5; the match to TRBD1 covers 10 bases. The V gene's germline CDR1 is SQVTM and CDR2 ANQGSEA. CDR3 length: 17 amino acids. With V trimmed by 3 bases and J by 2 bases, 12 bases remained unmatched.

The chain links TRBV5-5 to TRBJ1-5; D is uncertain. V lost 6 bases and J lost 0, with 13 bases in between. The V gene's germline CDR1 is SGHKS and CDR2 YYEKEE (reference sequence). The CDR3 has 15 residues. CDR3 nucleotides: TGTGCCAGCAAGACGGAGCCATATAGCAATCAGCCCCAGCATTTT. Translated, it gives CASKTEPYSNQPQHF.

J is TRBJ1-1 and V is TRBV18; D not certain. The V and J ends lost 6 bases and 10 bases respectively, with 18 bases between them. Per the germline V gene, CDR1 is KGHSH and CDR2 is LQKENI. The CDR3 consists of 13 residues. As DNA, the CDR3 is TGTGCCAGCTCGCGAAATACACAGCTTTCAGCTTTCTTT. Its protein product is CASSRNTQLSAFF. The entire variable domain, with the rest obtained from reference TRBV18 and TRBJ1-1, is as follows: NAGVMQNPRHLVRRRGQEARLRCSPMKGHSHVYWYRQLPEEGLKFMVYLQKENIIDESGMPKERFSAEFPKEGPSILRIQQVVRGDSAAYFCASSRNTQLSAFFGQGTRLTVV.

The chain links TRBV5-1 to TRBJ1-3; TRBD1 is a possible D gene (5 bases). The germline gives CDR1 SGHRS, CDR2 YFSETQ. The V gene lost 4 bases and the J gene lost 0 bases, with 17 bases spanning the gap. The CDR3 sequence is 17 residues long. The CDR3, as DNA: TGCGCCAGCAGCCCTGGGGGGGGACTGATCTCTGGAAACACCATATATTTT. Translation: CASSPGGGLISGNTIYF.

The chain combines TRBV6-1 with TRBJ2-3; D gene unclear. Per germline, CDR1 MNHNS and CDR2 SASEGT. CDR3 length: 14 residues. Trimming took 6 bases from V and 3 from J, leaving 13 bases between them. The CDR3 coding sequence is TGTGCCAGCAGGACGCTTGGGCCGACAGATACGCAGTATTTT. This encodes CASRTLGPTDTQYF.

This chain uses TRBV30 with TRBJ1-3, with no clear D. The CDR3 consists of 14 residues. CDR1 is GTSNPN and CDR2 is SVGIG in the germline V gene (reference sequence). V was shortened by 3 bases and J by 0 bases, with 9 bases between the two germline ends. CDR3 sequence reads: CAWRIFGSGNTIYF. The CDR3 bases are TGTGCCTGGAGGATTTTCGGCTCTGGAAACACCATATATTTT. Full variable domain (rest looked up from reference TRBV30 and TRBJ1-3): SQTIHQWPATLVQPVGSPLSLECTVEGTSNPNLYWYRQAAGRGLQLLFYSVGIGQISSEVPQNLSASRPQDRQFILSSKKLLLSDSGFYLCAWRIFGSGNTIYFGEGSWLTVV.

The V gene is TRBV6-5, the J gene TRBJ1-6; 7 bases match TRBD1. Germline V gene lookup returns CDR1 MNHEY and CDR2 SVGAGI. The CDR3 consists of 14 residues. The ends lost 5 bases at V and 6 bases at J; junction bases unmatched: 4. The CDR3 is CASSAQGGNSPLHF. CDR3 nucleotides: TGTGCCAGCAGTGCCCAGGGGGGTAATTCACCCCTCCACTTT.

The chain couples TRBV7-2 to TRBJ2-5; D possibly corresponds to TRBD1 (5 bases). Trimming left V 5 bases short and J 7 bases short, with 8 bases between. The CDR3 extends over 11 amino acids. The germline gives CDR1 SGHTA, CDR2 FQGNSA. The CDR3 loop reads CASSRTGTQYF. CDR3 nucleotide sequence: TGTGCCAGCAGCCGCACAGGGACCCAGTACTTC.

This clone was recorded only once. J is TRBJ1-1 and V is TRBV19, with TRBD1 matching over 7 bases. In germline, CDR1 is LNHDA, CDR2 SQIVND (reference sequence). V lost 5 bases to trimming and J lost 11 bases; unmatched junction nucleotides: 11. The CDR3 covers 13 residues. DNA for the CDR3: TGTGCCAGTAGTCCCTGGGACAGTGAAAGGGCTTTCTTT. Its protein is CASSPWDSERAFF.

The rearrangement joins TRBV18 to TRBJ1-4; 11 positions agree with TRBD1. After removal of 1 base from V and 4 bases from J, the junction contained 5 bases not matched to a gene. This CDR3 spans 17 amino acids. Germline loops: CDR1 KGHSH, CDR2 LQKENI. Here the CDR3 DNA reads TGTGCCAGCTCACCACAAACCGGGACAGGGGGTAATGAAAAACTGTTTTTT. Its protein is CASSPQTGTGGNEKLFF.

CDR3: CASSVIGNSPLHF. The CDR3 DNA is TGTGCCAGCAGTGTAATCGGTAATTCACCCCTCCACTTT. The chain carries TRBV2 and TRBJ1-6; D not resolved. Germline CDR1 and CDR2: SNHLY and FYNNEI. The V and J ends lost 4 bases and 6 bases respectively, with 7 bases between them. The CDR3 sequence is 13 residues long.